This TCR beta chain was recovered during a study of Ad26.COV2.S vaccination and SARS-CoV-2 variants. Germline assignment: CDR1 SGHTA and CDR2 FQGNSA. This CDR3 is built from 15 residues. Trimming cost V 3 bases and J 5 bases, with 14 bases left between them. The assay was immunoSEQ multiplex PCR, and TCRdb's table has in-frame clones only and misses some. The table records approximately 300,000 clones, approximately 80% of them present only once. Treatment denoted: around 19 received Ad26.COV2.S at low or high dose, single or two shots; a few received placebo; per-sample allocation not given. Sampling occurred on day 63 after the first vaccine or placebo injection.

V is TRBV7-2 and J is TRBJ1-5; D unclear. Specimen: peripheral blood, collected in a trial of Ad26.COV2.S vaccine versus placebo. This TCR was sampled from a person aged 18-60 years who received the Ad26.COV2.S COVID-19 vaccine or a placebo. CDR3 protein: CASSFATRVDQPQHF. DNA for the CDR3: TGTGCCAGCAGCTTCGCGACGAGGGTAGATCAGCCCCAGCATTTT.